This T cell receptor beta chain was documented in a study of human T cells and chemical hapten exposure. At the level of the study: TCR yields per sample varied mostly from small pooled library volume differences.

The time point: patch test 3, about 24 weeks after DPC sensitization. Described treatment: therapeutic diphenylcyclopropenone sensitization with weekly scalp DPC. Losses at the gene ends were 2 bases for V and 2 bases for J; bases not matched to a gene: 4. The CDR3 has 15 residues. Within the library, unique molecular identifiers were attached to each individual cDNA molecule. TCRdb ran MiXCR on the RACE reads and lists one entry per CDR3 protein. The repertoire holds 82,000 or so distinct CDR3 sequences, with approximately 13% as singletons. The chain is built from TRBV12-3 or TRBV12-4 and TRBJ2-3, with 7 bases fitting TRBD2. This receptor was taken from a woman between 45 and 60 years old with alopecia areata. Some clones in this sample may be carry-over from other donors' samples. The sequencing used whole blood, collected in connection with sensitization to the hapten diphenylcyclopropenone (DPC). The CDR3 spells CASSLQRGPTDTQYF. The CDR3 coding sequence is TGTGCCAGCAGTTTACAGCGGGGCCCCACAGATACGCAGTATTTT.